The 30 T cell receptor beta chains listed next were all sequenced from one sample in a study of T cells after somatic rescue of genetic block. Using immunoSEQ multiplex PCR, the repertoire was profiled, and TCRdb retains in-frame clones only, with some absent. The table records 13,000 or so clones, 60% to 75% of them present only once. The sequenced sample was peripheral blood mononuclear cells (PBMCs). Every receptor here comes from a boy younger than 18.

The J gene is TRBJ2-7, the V gene TRBV7-2, with D perhaps TRBD1 (6 bases). The CDR3 contains 13 residues. Trimming removed 5 bases at V and 5 bases at J, with 13 bases between. Germline V gene lookup returns CDR1 SGHTA and CDR2 FQGNSA. DNA of the CDR3: TGTGCCAGCAGCCGCCTCAGGGGCCACGAGCAGTACTTC. Translating gives CASSRLRGHEQYF.

V usage is TRBV12-5 and J usage is TRBJ1-1; 8 bases line up with TRBD1. Trimming at V came to 6 bases and at J to 5 bases, leaving 5 bases not matched to a gene. Germline CDR1 is LGHNT and CDR2 is FRNRAP. This CDR3 is built from 13 residues. The CDR3 protein is CASGRQGRTEAFF. CDR3 sequence (DNA): TGTGCTAGTGGACGACAGGGGCGGACTGAAGCTTTCTTT.

V and J are TRBV10-2 and TRBJ1-1, with D uncertain. The CDR3 extends over 13 amino acids. The V gene's germline CDR1 is WSHSY and CDR2 SAAADI. V lost 6 bases, J lost 5 bases, and 13 bases lay in between. The CDR3 protein is CASSLVGVTEAFF. CDR3 bases: TGCGCCAGCAGCCTGGTCGGGGTTACTGAAGCTTTCTTT.

The rearrangement joins TRBV7-6 to TRBJ2-5; D might be TRBD1 (6 bases). The ends were cut back, 5 bases at V and 5 bases at J, with 18 bases in the middle. The V gene's germline CDR1 is SGHVS and CDR2 FNYEAQ. This CDR3 is built from 15 residues. The CDR3 bases are TGTGCCAGCAGCCTCGAACAGGGCGAGTTGGAGACCCAGTACTTC. This codes for CASSLEQGELETQYF. The complete variable domain, with remaining parts taken from reference TRBV7-6 and TRBJ2-5, reads GAGVSQSPRYKVTKRGQDVALRCDPISGHVSLYWYRQALGQGPEFLTYFNYEAQQDKSGLPNDRFSAERPEGSISTLTIQRTEQRDSAMYRCASSLEQGELETQYFGPGTRLLVL.

The J gene is TRBJ2-1, the V gene TRBV27, with D possibly matching TRBD2 (5 bases). Germline V gene sequence: CDR1 MNHEY, CDR2 SMNVEV (reference sequence). The V gene lost 4 bases and the J gene lost 0 bases, with 10 bases spanning the gap. The CDR3 length is 15 residues. The CDR3 here is CASSSRGTSYNEQFF. CDR3 DNA sequence: TGTGCCAGCAGTTCCCGGGGAACCTCCTACAATGAGCAGTTCTTC.

This chain links TRBV6-6 with TRBJ2-7; D possibly corresponds to TRBD2 (5 bases). Trimming pared 4 bases from V and 2 bases from J, leaving 12 bases between. The CDR3 is made up of 14 amino acids. Looked up from germline, CDR1 is MNHNY and CDR2 is SVGAGI (reference sequence). In nucleotides, the CDR3 is TGTGCCAGCAGTTTTCGGGAACCTACCTACGAGCAGTACTTC. It yields the protein CASSFREPTYEQYF.

The J gene is TRBJ2-2, the V gene TRBV7-9; D unresolved. V was clipped by 1 base and J by 3 bases, with 9 bases between them. The germline CDR1 and CDR2 sequences are SEHNR and FQNEAQ (reference sequence). There are 15 residues in the CDR3. The CDR3 region is CASSLVPGDTGELFF. The CDR3 DNA reads TGTGCCAGCAGCTTAGTCCCGGGCGACACCGGGGAGCTGTTTTTT.

The genes are TRBV5-5 and TRBJ2-1; D is possibly TRBD2 (6 bases). Trimming removed 0 bases at V and 6 bases at J, with 19 bases between. This CDR3 spans 17 amino acids. Germline loops: CDR1 SGHKS, CDR2 YYEKEE (reference sequence). CDR3 in amino acids: CASSLEGDYPGGNEQFF. As DNA, the CDR3 is TGTGCCAGCAGCTTGGAGGGTGATTACCCCGGGGGCAATGAGCAGTTCTTC.

The V and J genes are TRBV5-4 and TRBJ2-2; maybe TRBD1 (6 bases). CDR3 length: 14 amino acids. Looked up from germline, CDR1 is SGHNT and CDR2 is YYREEE (reference sequence). The V gene lost 4 bases and the J gene lost 6 bases, with 13 bases spanning the gap. CDR3 region: CASSRTAPAGELFF. DNA for the CDR3: TGTGCCAGCAGCCGGACAGCCCCCGCCGGGGAGCTGTTTTTT.

V and J are TRBV19 and TRBJ2-7; the D gene is possibly TRBD1 (5 bases). This CDR3 is 14 amino acids long. The V end was cut by 1 base, the J end by 0 bases, with 7 bases between. The V gene's germline CDR1 is LNHDA and CDR2 SQIVND (reference sequence). For the CDR3, the DNA is TGTGCCAGTAGTATAGGGACATTCTCCTACGAGCAGTACTTC. This encodes CASSIGTFSYEQYF.

The J gene is TRBJ1-4, the V gene TRBV5-1; the D gene is possibly TRBD1 (5 bases). V lost 2 bases, J lost 5 bases, and 10 bases lay in between. CDR1 is SGHRS, CDR2 YFSETQ, per germline. The CDR3 length is 14 residues. CDR3 residues: CASSFSGLNEKLFF. The CDR3 DNA is TGCGCCAGCAGCTTTTCAGGGCTCAATGAAAAACTGTTTTTT. The complete variable domain, with remaining parts taken from reference TRBV5-1 and TRBJ1-4, reads KAGVTQTPRYLIKTRGQQVTLSCSPISGHRSVSWYQQTPGQGLQFLFEYFSETQRNKGNFPGRFSGRQFSNSRSEMNVSTLELGDSALYLCASSFSGLNEKLFFGSGTQLSVL.

The rearrangement joins TRBV5-1 to TRBJ2-7; 7 bases map to TRBD2. The ends lost 0 bases at V and 2 bases at J; junction bases unmatched: 5. CDR3 length: 15 residues. Germline V CDR1 and CDR2: SGHRS, YFSETQ. This chain's CDR3 is CASSLGQGGAYEQYF. The CDR3 DNA reads TGCGCCAGCAGCTTGGGGCAGGGAGGGGCCTACGAGCAGTACTTC.

J is TRBJ2-5 and V is TRBV18; D may be TRBD1 (5 bases). CDR1 and CDR2 (germline): KGHSH, LQKENI. This CDR3 region has 17 residues. V lost 1 base and J 4 bases, leaving 19 bases between the germline ends. CDR3 in amino acids: CASSPQEGVRAPETQYF. The DNA of the CDR3 is TGTGCCAGCTCACCACAGGAAGGGGTTAGGGCTCCAGAGACCCAGTACTTC.

The J gene is TRBJ1-4, the V gene TRBV18; D unresolved. CDR3 length: 16 amino acids. Germline loops: CDR1 KGHSH, CDR2 LQKENI. Trimming stripped 2 bases from V and 0 bases from J, with 10 bases between. Written as DNA, the CDR3 is TGTGCCAGCTCACCAGGGGAACGGGCAACTAATGAAAAACTGTTTTTT. Its protein is CASSPGERATNEKLFF.

This clone was counted between two and nine times. The rearrangement links TRBV5-1 to TRBJ2-1; 9 bases are shared with TRBD1. The CDR3 loop spans 15 amino acids. Trimming removed 4 bases from V and 7 bases from J; junction bases left unmatched: 9. Germline V gene lookup returns CDR1 SGHRS and CDR2 YFSETQ. CDR3 loop: CASSPYGQGRNEQFF. As DNA, the CDR3 is TGCGCCAGCAGCCCCTACGGACAGGGGAGAAATGAGCAGTTCTTC.

This chain joins TRBV7-9 and TRBJ2-7; 11 bases are shared with TRBD1. Germline V lookup: CDR1 SEHNR, CDR2 FQNEAQ (reference sequence). Germline trimming cut 5 bases from V and 5 bases from J; bases unmatched to any gene: 5. CDR3 size: 14 residues. CDR3 sequence reads: CASSPGQGVDEQYF. CDR3 in DNA: TGTGCCAGCAGCCCGGGACAGGGGGTCGACGAGCAGTACTTC.

The chain links TRBV27 to TRBJ1-2; TRBD1 matches 7 bases. Germline values: CDR1 MNHEY, CDR2 SMNVEV (reference sequence). This CDR3 is 14 amino acids long. V dropped 5 bases and J dropped 4; count of bases not matched to a gene: 7. In DNA, the CDR3 is TGTGCCAGCAGTCGATCGGGACAGCTCTATGGCTACACCTTC. This gives the protein CASSRSGQLYGYTF.

This chain uses TRBV5-8 with TRBJ1-6; D is possibly TRBD1 (5 bases). Germline V lookup: CDR1 SGHTS, CDR2 YDEGEE. The CDR3 covers 14 residues. The V gene lost 5 bases and the J gene lost 6 bases, with 12 bases spanning the gap. CDR3 bases: TGTGCCAGCAGACGGGACTTACCTAATTCACCCCTCCACTTT. Translation gives CASRRDLPNSPLHF.

This rearrangement joins TRBV28 to TRBJ2-7; D gene unclear. V dropped 6 bases and J dropped 3 bases, with 6 bases sitting between them. Germline V gene lookup returns CDR1 MDHEN and CDR2 SYDVKM. CDR3 length: 11 residues. The CDR3 loop is CASSSYYEQYF. The CDR3 DNA reads TGTGCCAGCAGCAGTTACTACGAGCAGTACTTC.

The chain recombines TRBV5-1 with TRBJ2-3, with no clear D. The V and J ends lost 4 bases and 2 bases respectively, with 17 bases between them. The CDR3 length is 16 residues. CDR1 SGHRS and CDR2 YFSETQ come from the germline V gene. CDR3 bases: TGCGCCAGCAGCCAATCTCTAGACGGTCTCACAGATACGCAGTATTTT. It translates to CASSQSLDGLTDTQYF.

The J gene is TRBJ1-2, the V gene TRBV6-6, with 10 bases lining up with TRBD1. The germline V gene encodes CDR1 MNHNY and CDR2 SVGAGI (reference sequence). With V trimmed by 2 bases and J by 4 bases, 7 bases remained unmatched. This CDR3 comprises 16 residues. CDR3 residues: CASSYQRDRGAYGYTF. CDR3 bases: TGTGCCAGCAGTTACCAACGGGACAGGGGTGCCTATGGCTACACCTTC.

The chain recombines TRBV12-5 with TRBJ2-1; D remains unclear. Germline V gives CDR1 LGHNT, CDR2 FRNRAP. The CDR3 loop spans 15 amino acids. Trimming pared 1 base from V and 0 bases from J, leaving 7 bases between. The CDR3 is CASGLGWDSYNEQFF. Here the CDR3 DNA reads TGTGCTAGTGGTTTGGGGTGGGACTCCTACAATGAGCAGTTCTTC.

The CDR3 sequence is CASSVGYRTGATEAFF. In nucleotides, the CDR3 is TGTGCCAGCAGCGTAGGGTACCGAACAGGGGCCACTGAAGCTTTCTTT. The chain has TRBV9 and TRBJ1-1, with TRBD1 matching 7 bases. J gave up 4 bases and V 0 bases, and 9 bases lay outside the gene matches. CDR1 SGDLS and CDR2 YYNGEE come from the germline V gene. The CDR3 runs to 16 residues.

The chain is built from TRBV9 and TRBJ2-2; a weak D match, TRBD2 (6 bases). Germline V gene lookup returns CDR1 SGDLS and CDR2 YYNGEE. This CDR3 comprises 15 residues. Trimming cost V 0 bases and J 4 bases, with 10 bases left between them. CDR3 amino acids: CASSVVGGSTGELFF. The DNA of the CDR3 is TGTGCCAGCAGCGTAGTAGGAGGGAGCACCGGGGAGCTGTTTTTT.

The chain joins TRBV19 to TRBJ1-2, with D unresolved. The CDR3 runs to 12 residues. V lost 4 bases and J lost 8, with 11 bases in between. CDR1 is LNHDA and CDR2 is SQIVND in the germline V gene (reference sequence). CDR3 sequence: CASSTDLSGYTF. CDR3 nucleotide sequence: TGTGCCAGTAGTACGGACTTAAGCGGCTACACCTTC.

The J gene is TRBJ2-4, the V gene TRBV5-1; the match to TRBD1 covers 7 bases. Germline assignment: CDR1 SGHRS and CDR2 YFSETQ. CDR3 length equals 15 residues. J lost 8 bases, V lost 4 bases, and 12 bases had no gene match. CDR3 DNA sequence: TGCGCCAGCAGCGTAGACAGGGTCCTTGGGCACATTCAGTACTTC. This gives the protein CASSVDRVLGHIQYF.

The V gene is TRBV5-1, the J gene TRBJ2-2; D unclear. The V end lost 3 bases, the J end lost 5 bases, and 8 bases lay between the germline ends. CDR1 and CDR2 from the germline V gene are SGHRS and YFSETQ. The CDR3 is 13 amino acids. This CDR3 is CASSSRVTGELFF. In nucleotides, the CDR3 is TGCGCCAGCAGCTCTAGGGTGACCGGGGAGCTGTTTTTT.

The chain recombines TRBV5-1 with TRBJ2-6; 10 nucleotides agree with TRBD1. This CDR3 is 18 amino acids long. V lost 4 bases and J lost 0; bases outside the gene matches: 7. Germline CDR1 and CDR2: SGHRS and YFSETQ. The CDR3 region has the DNA TGCGCCAGCAGCCGGGACAGGGGAGTTAGCTCTGGGGCCAACGTCCTGACTTTC. As protein: CASSRDRGVSSGANVLTF.

The chain joins TRBV7-9 to TRBJ2-1; D gene unclear. V was shortened by 5 bases and J by 7 bases, with 12 bases between the two germline ends. The CDR3 loop spans 13 amino acids. Germline CDR1 reads SEHNR; CDR2 reads FQNEAQ (reference sequence). The DNA for the CDR3 is TGTGCCAGCAGCCCGCGAAACGGGAATGAGCAGTTCTTC. This translates into CASSPRNGNEQFF.

This clone came up once. The genes are TRBV9 and TRBJ2-7, with TRBD1 identical over 11 bases. Germline CDR1 reads SGDLS; CDR2 reads YYNGEE. This CDR3 has 20 residues. V shed 0 bases and J 5 bases; nucleotides not matched to a gene: 19. CDR3 nucleotides: TGTGCCAGCAGCGTAGCCGCCTCGGACAGGGGGCTCTATCCCCCCCACGAGCAGTACTTC. It yields the protein CASSVAASDRGLYPPHEQYF.